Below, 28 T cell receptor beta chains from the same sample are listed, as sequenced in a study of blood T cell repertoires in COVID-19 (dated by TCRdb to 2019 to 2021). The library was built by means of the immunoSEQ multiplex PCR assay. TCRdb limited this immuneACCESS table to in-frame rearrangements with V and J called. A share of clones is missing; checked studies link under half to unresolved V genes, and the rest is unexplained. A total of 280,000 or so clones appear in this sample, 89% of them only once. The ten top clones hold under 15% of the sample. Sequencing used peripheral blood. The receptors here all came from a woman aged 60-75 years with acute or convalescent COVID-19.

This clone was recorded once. The CDR3 nucleotides are TGTGCCAGCAGTGAAGCGGGGCAGGGGGCTTATAGTGAGCAGTTCTTC. Translating gives CASSEAGQGAYSEQFF. V gene TRBV2 combines with J gene TRBJ2-1; 8 bases map to TRBD1. The CDR3 runs to 16 residues. J gave up 9 bases and V 0 bases, and 10 bases lay outside the gene matches. Germline V lookup: CDR1 SNHLY, CDR2 FYNNEI.

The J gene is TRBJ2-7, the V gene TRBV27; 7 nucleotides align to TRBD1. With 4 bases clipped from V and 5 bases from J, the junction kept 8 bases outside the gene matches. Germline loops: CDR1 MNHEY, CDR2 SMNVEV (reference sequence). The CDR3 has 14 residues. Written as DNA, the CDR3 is TGTGCCAGCAGTTCAGAGGGGGCCGGCAACGAGCAGTACTTC. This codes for CASSSEGAGNEQYF.

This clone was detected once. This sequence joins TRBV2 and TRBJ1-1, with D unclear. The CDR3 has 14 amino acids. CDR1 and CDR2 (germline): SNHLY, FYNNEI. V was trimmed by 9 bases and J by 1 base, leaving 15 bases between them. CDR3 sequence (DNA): TGTGCCAGTTGGCCGGGGTTGGGGAACACTGAAGCTTTCTTT. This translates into CASWPGLGNTEAFF. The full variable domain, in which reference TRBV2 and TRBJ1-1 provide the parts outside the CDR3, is EPEVTQTPSHQVTQMGQEVILRCVPISNHLYFYWYRQILGQKVEFLVSFYNNEISEKSEIFDDQFSVERPDGSNFTLKIRSTKLEDSAMYFCASWPGLGNTEAFFGQGTRLTVV.

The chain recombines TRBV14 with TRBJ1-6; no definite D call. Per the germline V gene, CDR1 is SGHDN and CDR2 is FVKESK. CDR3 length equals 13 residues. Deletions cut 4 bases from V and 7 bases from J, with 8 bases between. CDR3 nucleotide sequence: TGTGCCAGCAGCCCGCTGGGCAATTCACCCCTCCACTTT. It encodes CASSPLGNSPLHF. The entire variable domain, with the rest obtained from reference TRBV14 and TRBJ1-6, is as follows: EAGVTQFPSHSVIEKGQTVTLRCDPISGHDNLYWYRRVMGKEIKFLLHFVKESKQDESGMPNNRFLAERTGGTYSTLKVQPAELEDSGVYFCASSPLGNSPLHFGNGTRLTVT.

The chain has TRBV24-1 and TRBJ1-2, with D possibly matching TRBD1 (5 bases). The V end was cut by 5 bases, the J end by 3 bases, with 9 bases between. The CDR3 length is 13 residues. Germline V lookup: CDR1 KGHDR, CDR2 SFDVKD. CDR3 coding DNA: TGTGCCACCAGTGGAACGACAGACTATGGCTACACCTTC. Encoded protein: CATSGTTDYGYTF.

The CDR3 protein is CASSLGQGDTEAFF. For the CDR3, the DNA is TGTGCCAGCAGCTTAGGACAGGGGGACACTGAAGCTTTCTTT. The chain uses TRBV7-9 and TRBJ1-1, with 9 bases aligning to TRBD1. V lost 1 base, J lost 3 bases, and 0 bases stayed unmatched. Germline CDR1 reads SEHNR; CDR2 reads FQNEAQ (reference sequence). The CDR3 has 14 amino acids.

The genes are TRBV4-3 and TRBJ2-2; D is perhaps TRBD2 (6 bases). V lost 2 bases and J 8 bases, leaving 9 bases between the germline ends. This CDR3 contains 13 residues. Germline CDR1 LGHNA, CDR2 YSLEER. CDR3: CASSQLSGGELFF. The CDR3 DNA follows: TGCGCCAGCAGCCAATTGAGCGGGGGGGAGCTGTTTTTT.

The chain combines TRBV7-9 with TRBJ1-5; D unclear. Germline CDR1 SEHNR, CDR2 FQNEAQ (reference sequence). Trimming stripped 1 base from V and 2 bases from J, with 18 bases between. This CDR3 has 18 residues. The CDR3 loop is CASSLGAGGGMGNQPQHF. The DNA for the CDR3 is TGTGCCAGCAGCTTAGGGGCAGGAGGAGGTATGGGCAATCAGCCCCAGCATTTT. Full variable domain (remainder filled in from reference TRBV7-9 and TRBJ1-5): DTGVSQNPRHKITKRGQNVTFRCDPISEHNRLYWYRQTLGQGPEFLTYFQNEAQLEKSRLLSDRFSAERPKGSFSTLEIQRTEQGDSAMYLCASSLGAGGGMGNQPQHFGDGTRLSIL.

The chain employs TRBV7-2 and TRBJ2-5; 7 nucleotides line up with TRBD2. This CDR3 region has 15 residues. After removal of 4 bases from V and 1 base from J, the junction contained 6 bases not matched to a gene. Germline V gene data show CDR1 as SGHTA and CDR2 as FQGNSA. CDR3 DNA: TGTGCCAGCAGCTCCCCCGGGGGGATCCAAGAGACCCAGTACTTC. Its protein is CASSSPGGIQETQYF.

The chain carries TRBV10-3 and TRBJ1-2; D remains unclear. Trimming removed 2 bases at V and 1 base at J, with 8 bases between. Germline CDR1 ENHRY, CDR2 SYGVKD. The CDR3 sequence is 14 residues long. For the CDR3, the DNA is TGTGCCATCAGTGAGGATAGCGTTAACTATGGCTACACCTTC. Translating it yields CAISEDSVNYGYTF.

The CDR3 nucleotides are TGTGCCAGCCGCGATCCTACAGATACGCAGTATTTT. Translated, it gives CASRDPTDTQYF. The gene calls are TRBV7-3 and TRBJ2-3, with no clear D. This CDR3 is built from 12 residues. CDR1 SGHTA and CDR2 FQGTGA come from the germline V gene. Between the trimmed V and J ends, which lost 8 bases and 3 bases, there was a span of 9 bases.

CDR3 sequence: CASSLIAGGYNEQFF. CDR3 DNA: TGTGCCAGCAGTTTAATTGCGGGGGGTTACAATGAGCAGTTCTTC. The J gene is TRBJ2-1, the V gene TRBV27, with 8 nucleotides matching TRBD2. The J segment lost 4 bases and the V segment lost 2 bases, leaving 4 bases of the junction unmatched. The CDR3 loop spans 15 amino acids. Germline lookup yields CDR1 MNHEY and CDR2 SMNVEV (reference sequence).

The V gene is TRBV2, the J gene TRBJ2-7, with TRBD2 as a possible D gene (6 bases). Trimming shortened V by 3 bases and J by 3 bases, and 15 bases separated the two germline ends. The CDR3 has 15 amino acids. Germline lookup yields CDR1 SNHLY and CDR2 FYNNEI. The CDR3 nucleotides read TGTGCCAGCAGTGACACGGGACTGGCGAACTACGAGCAGTACTTC. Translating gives CASSDTGLANYEQYF. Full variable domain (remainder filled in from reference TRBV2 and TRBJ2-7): EPEVTQTPSHQVTQMGQEVILRCVPISNHLYFYWYRQILGQKVEFLVSFYNNEISEKSEIFDDQFSVERPDGSNFTLKIRSTKLEDSAMYFCASSDTGLANYEQYFGPGTRLTVT.

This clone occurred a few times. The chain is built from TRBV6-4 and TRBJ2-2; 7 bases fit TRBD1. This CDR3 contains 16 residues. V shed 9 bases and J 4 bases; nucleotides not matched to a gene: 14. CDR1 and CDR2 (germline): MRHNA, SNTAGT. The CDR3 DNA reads TGTGCCAGTTCGAGACAGGGTCCCCCGAGCACCGGGGAGCTGTTTTTT. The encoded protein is CASSRQGPPSTGELFF.

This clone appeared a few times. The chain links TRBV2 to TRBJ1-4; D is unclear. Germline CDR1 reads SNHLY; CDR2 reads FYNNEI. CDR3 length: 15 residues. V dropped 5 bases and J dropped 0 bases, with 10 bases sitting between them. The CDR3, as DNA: TGTGCCAGCAGTAAAGGGCTGGCAACTAATGAAAAACTGTTTTTT. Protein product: CASSKGLATNEKLFF.

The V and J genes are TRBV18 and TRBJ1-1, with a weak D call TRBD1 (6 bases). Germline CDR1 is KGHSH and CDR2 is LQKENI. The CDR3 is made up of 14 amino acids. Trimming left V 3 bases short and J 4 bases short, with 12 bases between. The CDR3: CASSPDSTPTEAFF. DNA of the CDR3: TGTGCCAGCTCACCGGACAGTACCCCCACTGAAGCTTTCTTT.

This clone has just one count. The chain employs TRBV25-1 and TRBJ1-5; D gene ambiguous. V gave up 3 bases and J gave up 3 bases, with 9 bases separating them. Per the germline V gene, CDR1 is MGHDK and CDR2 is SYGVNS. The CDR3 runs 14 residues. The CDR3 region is CASSDWSVNQPQHF. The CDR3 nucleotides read TGTGCCAGCAGTGATTGGTCAGTCAATCAGCCCCAGCATTTT.

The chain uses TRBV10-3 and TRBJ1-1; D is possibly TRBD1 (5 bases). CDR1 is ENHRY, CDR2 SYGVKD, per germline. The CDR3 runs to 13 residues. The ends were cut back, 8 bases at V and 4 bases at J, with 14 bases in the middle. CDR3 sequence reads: CAIGGVRGTEAFF. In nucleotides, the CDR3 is TGTGCCATCGGGGGGGTTAGGGGCACTGAAGCTTTCTTT.

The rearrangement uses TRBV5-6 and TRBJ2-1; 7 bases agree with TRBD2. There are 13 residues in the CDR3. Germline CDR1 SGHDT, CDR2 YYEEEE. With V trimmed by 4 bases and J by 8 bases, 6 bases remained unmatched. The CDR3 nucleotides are TGTGCCAGCAGCCCGGAGGGGAGGGATGAGCAGTTCTTC. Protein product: CASSPEGRDEQFF.

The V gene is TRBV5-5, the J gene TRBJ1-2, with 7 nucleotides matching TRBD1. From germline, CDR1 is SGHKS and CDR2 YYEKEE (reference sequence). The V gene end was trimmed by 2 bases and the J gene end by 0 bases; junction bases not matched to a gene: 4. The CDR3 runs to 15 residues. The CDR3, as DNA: TGTGCCAGCAGCTTTACAGGGGAGGCTAACTATGGCTACACCTTC. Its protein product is CASSFTGEANYGYTF.

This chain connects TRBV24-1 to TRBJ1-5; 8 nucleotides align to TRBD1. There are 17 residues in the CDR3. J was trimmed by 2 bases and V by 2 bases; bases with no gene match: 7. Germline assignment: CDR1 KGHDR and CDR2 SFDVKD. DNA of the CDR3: TGTGCCACCAGTGATTCTCCAGGGGGCGCCGGCAATCAGCCCCAGCATTTT. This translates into CATSDSPGGAGNQPQHF.

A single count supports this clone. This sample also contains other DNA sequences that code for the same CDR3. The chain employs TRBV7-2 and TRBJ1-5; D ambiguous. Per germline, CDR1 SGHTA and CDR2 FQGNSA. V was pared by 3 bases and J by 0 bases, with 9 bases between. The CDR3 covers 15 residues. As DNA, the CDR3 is TGTGCCAGCAGCTTGGCCGGAGATAGCAATCAGCCCCAGCATTTT. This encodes CASSLAGDSNQPQHF.

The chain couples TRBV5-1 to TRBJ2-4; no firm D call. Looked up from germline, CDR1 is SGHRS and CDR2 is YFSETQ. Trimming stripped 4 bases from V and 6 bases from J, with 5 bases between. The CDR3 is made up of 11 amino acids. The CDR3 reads CASSAGNIQYF. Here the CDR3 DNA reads TGCGCCAGCAGCGCCGGAAACATTCAGTACTTC.

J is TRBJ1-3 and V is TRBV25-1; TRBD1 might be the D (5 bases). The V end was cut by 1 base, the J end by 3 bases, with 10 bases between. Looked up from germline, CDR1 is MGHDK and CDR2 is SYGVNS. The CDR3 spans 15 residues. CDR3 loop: CASSESTAIGNTIYF. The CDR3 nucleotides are TGTGCCAGCAGTGAATCGACAGCGATTGGAAACACCATATATTTT.

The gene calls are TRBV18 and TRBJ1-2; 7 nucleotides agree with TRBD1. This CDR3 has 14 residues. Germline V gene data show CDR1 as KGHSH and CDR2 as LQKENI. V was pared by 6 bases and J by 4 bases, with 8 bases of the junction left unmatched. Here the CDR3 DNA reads TGTGCCAGCTCCTCGACAGGGTACGGCTATGGCTACACCTTC. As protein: CASSSTGYGYGYTF.

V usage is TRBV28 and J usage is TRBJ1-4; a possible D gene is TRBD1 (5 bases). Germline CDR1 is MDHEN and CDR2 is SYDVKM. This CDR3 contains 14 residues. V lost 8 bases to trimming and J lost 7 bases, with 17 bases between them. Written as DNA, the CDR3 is TGTGCCAGCCGCGTTGGGGGGATGGGTGAAAAACTGTTTTTT. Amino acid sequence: CASRVGGMGEKLFF. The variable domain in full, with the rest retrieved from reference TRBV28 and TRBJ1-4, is DVKVTQSSRYLVKRTGEKVFLECVQDMDHENMFWYRQDPGLGLRLIYFSYDVKMKEKGDIPEGYSVSREKKERFSLILESASTNQTSMYLCASRVGGMGEKLFFGSGTQLSVL.

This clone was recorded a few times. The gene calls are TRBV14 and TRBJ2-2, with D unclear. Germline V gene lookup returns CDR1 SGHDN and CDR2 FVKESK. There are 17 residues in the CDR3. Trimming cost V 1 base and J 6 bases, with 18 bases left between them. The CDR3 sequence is CASSQVGQPPGPGELFF. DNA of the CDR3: TGTGCCAGCAGCCAAGTGGGCCAACCACCAGGCCCCGGGGAGCTGTTTTTT.

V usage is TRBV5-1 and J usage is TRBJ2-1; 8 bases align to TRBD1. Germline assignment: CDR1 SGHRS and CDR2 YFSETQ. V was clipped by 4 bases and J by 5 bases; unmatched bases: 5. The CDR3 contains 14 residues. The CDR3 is CASSEGQVNNEQFF. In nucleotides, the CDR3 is TGCGCCAGCAGCGAGGGACAGGTCAACAATGAGCAGTTCTTC.